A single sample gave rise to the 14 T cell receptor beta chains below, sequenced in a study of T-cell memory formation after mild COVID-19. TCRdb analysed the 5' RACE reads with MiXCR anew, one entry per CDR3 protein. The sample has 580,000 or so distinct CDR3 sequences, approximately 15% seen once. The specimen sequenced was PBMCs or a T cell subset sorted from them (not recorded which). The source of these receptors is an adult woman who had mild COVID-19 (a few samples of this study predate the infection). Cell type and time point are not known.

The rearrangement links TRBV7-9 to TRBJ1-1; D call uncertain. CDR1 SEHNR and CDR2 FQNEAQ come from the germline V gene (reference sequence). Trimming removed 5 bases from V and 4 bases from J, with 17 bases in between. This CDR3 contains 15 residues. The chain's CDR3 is CASSPRTAVFTEAFF. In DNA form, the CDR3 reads TGTGCCAGCAGCCCTCGGACCGCTGTTTTCACTGAAGCTTTCTTT.

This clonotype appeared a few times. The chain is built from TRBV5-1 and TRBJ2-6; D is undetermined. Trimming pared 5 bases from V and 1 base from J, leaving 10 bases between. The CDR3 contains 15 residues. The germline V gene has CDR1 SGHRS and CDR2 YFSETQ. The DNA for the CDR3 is TGCGCCAGCAGGGAAGCGATGTCTGGGGCCAACGTCCTGACTTTC. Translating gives CASREAMSGANVLTF.

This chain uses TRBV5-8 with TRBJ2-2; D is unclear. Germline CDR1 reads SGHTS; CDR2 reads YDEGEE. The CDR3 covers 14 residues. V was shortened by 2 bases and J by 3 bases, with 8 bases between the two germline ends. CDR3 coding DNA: TGTGCCAGCAGCTTCCAGACACACACCGGGGAGCTGTTTTTT. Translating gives CASSFQTHTGELFF.

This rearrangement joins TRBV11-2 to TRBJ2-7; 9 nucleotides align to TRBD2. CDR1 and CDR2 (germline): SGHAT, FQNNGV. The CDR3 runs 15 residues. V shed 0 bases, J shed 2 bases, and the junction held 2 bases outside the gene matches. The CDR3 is CASSLEGLATYEQYF. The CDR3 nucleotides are TGTGCCAGCAGCTTAGAGGGACTAGCAACCTACGAGCAGTACTTC.

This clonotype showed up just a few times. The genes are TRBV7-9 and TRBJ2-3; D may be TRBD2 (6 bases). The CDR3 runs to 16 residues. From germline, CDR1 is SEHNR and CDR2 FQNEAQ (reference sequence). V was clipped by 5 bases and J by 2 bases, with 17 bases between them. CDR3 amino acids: CASSPGLDTPTDTQYF. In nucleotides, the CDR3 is TGTGCCAGCAGCCCGGGACTGGATACCCCCACAGATACGCAGTATTTT. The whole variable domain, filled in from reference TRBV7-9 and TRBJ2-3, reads DTGVSQNPRHKITKRGQNVTFRCDPISEHNRLYWYRQTLGQGPEFLTYFQNEAQLEKSRLLSDRFSAERPKGSFSTLEIQRTEQGDSAMYLCASSPGLDTPTDTQYFGPGTRLTVL.

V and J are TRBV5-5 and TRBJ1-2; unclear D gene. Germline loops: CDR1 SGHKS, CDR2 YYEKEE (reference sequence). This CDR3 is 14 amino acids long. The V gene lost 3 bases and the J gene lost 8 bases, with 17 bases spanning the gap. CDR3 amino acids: CASSSYGSPGGYTF. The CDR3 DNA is TGTGCCAGCAGCTCGTACGGGTCCCCCGGCGGCTACACCTTC.

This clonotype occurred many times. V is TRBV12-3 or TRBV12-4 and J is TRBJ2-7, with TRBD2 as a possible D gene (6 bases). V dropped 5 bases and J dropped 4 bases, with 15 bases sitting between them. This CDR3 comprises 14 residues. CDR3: CASSPPAGLYEQYF. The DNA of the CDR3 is TGTGCCAGCAGTCCCCCGGCGGGGTTGTACGAGCAGTACTTC.

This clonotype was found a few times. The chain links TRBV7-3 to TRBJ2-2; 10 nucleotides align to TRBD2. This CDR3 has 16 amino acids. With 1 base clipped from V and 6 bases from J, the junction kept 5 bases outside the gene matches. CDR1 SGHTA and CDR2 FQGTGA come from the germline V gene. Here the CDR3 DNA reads TGTGCCAGCAGCTTAATTCTAGCGGGAGCTCCCGGGGAGCTGTTTTTT. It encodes CASSLILAGAPGELFF.

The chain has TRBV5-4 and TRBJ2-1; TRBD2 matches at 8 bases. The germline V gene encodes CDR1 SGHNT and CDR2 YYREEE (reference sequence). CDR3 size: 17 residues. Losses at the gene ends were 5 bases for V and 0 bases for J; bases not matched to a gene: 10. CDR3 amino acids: CASSPLSGTYSYNEQFF. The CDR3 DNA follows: TGTGCCAGCAGTCCCCTTAGCGGGACGTACTCCTACAATGAGCAGTTCTTC. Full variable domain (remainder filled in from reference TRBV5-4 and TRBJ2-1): ETGVTQSPTHLIKTRGQQVTLRCSSQSGHNTVSWYQQALGQGPQFIFQYYREEENGRGNFPPRFSGLQFPNYSSELNVNALELDDSALYLCASSPLSGTYSYNEQFFGPGTRLTVL.

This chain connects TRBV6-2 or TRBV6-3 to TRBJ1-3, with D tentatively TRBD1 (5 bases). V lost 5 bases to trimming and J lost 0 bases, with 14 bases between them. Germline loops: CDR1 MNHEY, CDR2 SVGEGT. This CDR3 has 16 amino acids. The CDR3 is CASSTWTDNSGNTIYF. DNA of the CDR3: TGTGCCAGCAGTACGTGGACGGACAACTCTGGAAACACCATATATTTT.

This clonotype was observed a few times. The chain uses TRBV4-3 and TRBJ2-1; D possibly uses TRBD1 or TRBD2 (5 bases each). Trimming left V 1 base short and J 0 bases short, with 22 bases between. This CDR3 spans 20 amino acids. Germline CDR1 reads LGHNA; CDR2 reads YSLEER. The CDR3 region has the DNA TGCGCCAGCAGCCAAGGGGGGAAGAGGCGGAGCGGCAGCTCCTACAATGAGCAGTTCTTC. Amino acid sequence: CASSQGGKRRSGSSYNEQFF.

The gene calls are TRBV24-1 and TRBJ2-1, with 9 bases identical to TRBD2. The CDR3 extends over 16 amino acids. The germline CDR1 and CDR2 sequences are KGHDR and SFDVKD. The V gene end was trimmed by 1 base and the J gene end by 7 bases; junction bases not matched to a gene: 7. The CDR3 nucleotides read TGTGCCACCAGTGATTTCAATCCTAGCGGGAATAATGAGCAGTTCTTC. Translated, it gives CATSDFNPSGNNEQFF.

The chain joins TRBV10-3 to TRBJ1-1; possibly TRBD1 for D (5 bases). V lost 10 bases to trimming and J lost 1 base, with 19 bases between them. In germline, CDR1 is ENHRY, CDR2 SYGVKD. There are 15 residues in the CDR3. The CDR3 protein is CATEGAGSWNTEAFF. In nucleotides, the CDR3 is TGTGCCACCGAAGGGGCGGGGAGCTGGAACACTGAAGCTTTCTTT.

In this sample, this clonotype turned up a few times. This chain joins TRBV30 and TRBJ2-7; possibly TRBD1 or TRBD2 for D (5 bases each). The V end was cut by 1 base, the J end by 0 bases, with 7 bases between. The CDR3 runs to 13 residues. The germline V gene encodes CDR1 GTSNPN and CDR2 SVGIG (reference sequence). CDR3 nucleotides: TGTGCCTGGAGTGACGGGGCCTCCTACGAGCAGTACTTC. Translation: CAWSDGASYEQYF.